This paragraph reports one TCR beta chain. Its antigen is undetermined. The PCR had 60 Vbeta and 13 Jbeta primers. Generated by immunoSEQ multiplex PCR, the TCRdb table keeps only in-frame clones and is missing some. The profile shows about 130,000 clones, about 81% of them singletons. This sample stems from a study of cytomegalovirus exposure and HLA in healthy donors. General study findings and limits: A few chains linked to CMV were shown in vitro to be specific for CMV antigens.

V dropped 3 bases and J dropped 2 bases, with 19 bases sitting between them. Germline-derived CDR1 and CDR2 are SGHTA and FQGNSA. The CDR3 is 17 residues long. The chain employs TRBV7-2 and TRBJ1-1, with D perhaps TRBD1 (5 bases). This clonotype was sampled from a woman in her twenties or thirties in good health and CMV-seronegative. The source material was PBMCs. CDR3 amino acids: CASSLPVTAFRNTEAFF. CDR3 bases: TGTGCCAGCAGCTTGCCTGTGACAGCCTTTCGCAACACTGAAGCTTTCTTT.